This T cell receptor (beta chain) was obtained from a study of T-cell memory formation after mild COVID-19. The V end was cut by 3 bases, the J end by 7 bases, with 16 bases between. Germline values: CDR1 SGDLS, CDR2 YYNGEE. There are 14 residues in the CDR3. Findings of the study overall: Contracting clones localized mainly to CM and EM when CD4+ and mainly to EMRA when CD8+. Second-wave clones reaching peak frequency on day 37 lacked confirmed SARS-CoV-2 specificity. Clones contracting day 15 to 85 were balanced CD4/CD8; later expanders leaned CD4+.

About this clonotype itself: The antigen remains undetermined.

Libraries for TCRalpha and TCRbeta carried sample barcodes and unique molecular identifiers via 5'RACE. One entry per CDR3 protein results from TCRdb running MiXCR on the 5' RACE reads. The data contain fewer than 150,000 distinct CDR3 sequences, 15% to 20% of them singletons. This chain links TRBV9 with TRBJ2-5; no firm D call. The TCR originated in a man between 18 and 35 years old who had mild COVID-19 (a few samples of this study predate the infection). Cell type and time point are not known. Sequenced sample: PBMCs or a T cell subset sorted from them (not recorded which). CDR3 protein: CASSDMVESGTQYF. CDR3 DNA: TGTGCCAGCAGCGACATGGTGGAGAGTGGGACCCAGTACTTC.